Listed here are 24 T cell receptor beta chains from one sample, sequenced in a study of shared clonotypes between healthy human individuals. Clones were sequenced by immunoSEQ multiplex PCR, and TCRdb holds only the in-frame ones, with some missing. The data hold about 2.4 million clones, with 80% to 95% observed a single time. Sequenced sample: naive CD4+ T cells from PBMCs. Subset here: CD45RA+ positively selected. The origin of the receptors is a man younger than 35 in good health. Some clones in this sample may be carry-over from other donors' samples.

The CDR3 DNA follows: TGTGCCAGCAGCGTTTGGGGAGGGGACACTGAAGCTTTCTTT. Translating it yields CASSVWGGDTEAFF. V usage is TRBV9 and J usage is TRBJ1-1; the D gene is possibly TRBD1 (5 bases). The CDR3 runs to 14 residues. V lost 2 bases, J lost 3 bases, and 11 bases lay in between. The V gene's germline CDR1 is SGDLS and CDR2 YYNGEE.

This clone was counted a single time. The chain is built from TRBV7-9 and TRBJ1-4; D not certain. The CDR3 extends over 14 amino acids. The V gene's germline CDR1 is SEHNR and CDR2 FQNEAQ (reference sequence). V was cut by 5 bases and J by 6 bases, with 13 bases left in between. This CDR3 is CASSTLARYEKLFF. The CDR3, as DNA: TGTGCCAGCAGCACCCTGGCCCGTTATGAAAAACTGTTTTTT. The full variable domain, its missing parts supplied by reference TRBV7-9 and TRBJ1-4, is DTGVSQNPRHKITKRGQNVTFRCDPISEHNRLYWYRQTLGQGPEFLTYFQNEAQLEKSRLLSDRFSAERPKGSFSTLEIQRTEQGDSAMYLCASSTLARYEKLFFGSGTQLSVL.

This sequence joins TRBV7-2 and TRBJ2-5; no clear D. V was shortened by 4 bases and J by 2 bases, with 14 bases between the two germline ends. Germline V gives CDR1 SGHTA, CDR2 FQGNSA. There are 15 residues in the CDR3. The DNA for the CDR3 is TGTGCCAGCAGCTCGGGCGTAGCCTGGCAAGAGACCCAGTACTTC. Translating gives CASSSGVAWQETQYF.

Comment on this clone: Different DNA sequences within this sample yield the same CDR3. This rearrangement joins TRBV5-4 to TRBJ2-2; TRBD1 is a possible D gene (5 bases). V was clipped by 4 bases and J by 1 base, with 8 bases between them. The length of the CDR3 is 14 residues. Per the germline V gene, CDR1 is SGHNT and CDR2 is YYREEE (reference sequence). CDR3 amino acids: CASSGDRNTGELFF. The CDR3 DNA follows: TGTGCCAGCAGCGGCGACAGGAACACCGGGGAGCTGTTTTTT. Filled out from reference TRBV5-4 and TRBJ2-2, the complete variable domain reads ETGVTQSPTHLIKTRGQQVTLRCSSQSGHNTVSWYQQALGQGPQFIFQYYREEENGRGNFPPRFSGLQFPNYSSELNVNALELDDSALYLCASSGDRNTGELFFGEGSRLTVL.

The J gene is TRBJ2-3, the V gene TRBV9; 12 bases are a match to TRBD2. Looked up from germline, CDR1 is SGDLS and CDR2 is YYNGEE. Trimming removed 4 bases from V and 5 bases from J; junction bases left unmatched: 8. This CDR3 is 16 amino acids long. CDR3 DNA sequence: TGTGCCAGCAGCCCCCTGACTAGCGGGAGAGGAGATACGCAGTATTTT. Its translation is CASSPLTSGRGDTQYF.

The genes are TRBV2 and TRBJ2-7; tentatively, D is TRBD1 (6 bases). V was trimmed by 6 bases and J by 0 bases, leaving 15 bases between them. Per germline, CDR1 SNHLY and CDR2 FYNNEI. This CDR3 is built from 15 residues. CDR3 protein: CASRIDRSPSYEQYF. The CDR3 region has the DNA TGTGCCAGCAGAATAGACAGGTCTCCCTCCTACGAGCAGTACTTC.

The rearrangement uses TRBV7-9 and TRBJ1-2, with D unresolved. Trimming left V 0 bases short and J 5 bases short, with 10 bases between. Germline-derived CDR1 and CDR2 are SEHNR and FQNEAQ (reference sequence). The CDR3 totals 14 residues. Written as DNA, the CDR3 is TGTGCCAGCAGCTTAGCGGTCTTCGATTATGGCTACACCTTC. Translating gives CASSLAVFDYGYTF.

The chain uses TRBV10-3 and TRBJ1-4; D is unresolved. Germline values: CDR1 ENHRY, CDR2 SYGVKD. V gave up 7 bases and J gave up 5 bases, with 11 bases separating them. The length of the CDR3 is 13 residues. The CDR3 DNA follows: TGTGCCATCACTGACGGGAGAAATGAAAAACTGTTTTTT. Its protein is CAITDGRNEKLFF.

J is TRBJ2-7 and V is TRBV4-2, with 8 nucleotides matching TRBD2. V shed 4 bases, J shed 5 bases, and the junction held 7 bases outside the gene matches. This CDR3 is 14 amino acids long. Per germline, CDR1 LGHNA and CDR2 YNFKEQ. The CDR3 DNA reads TGTGCCAGCAGCCCAGTTGGACTAGCCGACGAGCAGTACTTC. This codes for CASSPVGLADEQYF.

The rearrangement links TRBV19 to TRBJ2-4, with 7 bases lining up with TRBD1. The ends lost 6 bases at V and 3 bases at J; junction bases unmatched: 5. The V gene's germline CDR1 is LNHDA and CDR2 SQIVND (reference sequence). CDR3 length: 14 amino acids. The CDR3 is CASRRTGDKNIQYF. CDR3 DNA: TGTGCCAGTAGGAGGACAGGAGACAAAAACATTCAGTACTTC.

The V and J genes are TRBV20-1 and TRBJ2-7; no clear D. V shed 6 bases and J shed 7 bases, with 13 bases lying between them. Germline V CDR1 and CDR2: DFQATT, SNEGSKA (reference sequence). CDR3 size: 11 residues. This CDR3 reads CSAPLPREQYF. DNA for the CDR3: TGCAGTGCCCCTCTCCCACGAGAGCAGTACTTC.

A remark on this clone: Other DNA sequences in this sample translate to the same CDR3. The rearrangement joins TRBV11-2 to TRBJ2-3, with TRBD2 matching 9 bases. V lost 0 bases to trimming and J lost 4 bases; unmatched junction nucleotides: 2. The V gene's germline CDR1 is SGHAT and CDR2 FQNNGV. CDR3 size: 15 residues. The CDR3 sequence is CASSLDSGSSDTQYF. CDR3 DNA: TGTGCCAGCAGCTTAGATAGCGGGAGTTCAGATACGCAGTATTTT.

CDR3 nucleotides: TGTGCCAGCAGCTTACAGGGCCTCCGCACTGAAGCTTTCTTT. This gives the protein CASSLQGLRTEAFF. The chain has TRBV6-5 and TRBJ1-1; D might be TRBD1 (6 bases). Germline V gene data show CDR1 as MNHEY and CDR2 as SVGAGI. There are 14 residues in the CDR3. V was pared by 6 bases and J by 4 bases, with 15 bases between.

The V and J genes are TRBV9 and TRBJ2-1, with 7 bases identical to TRBD2. Per germline, CDR1 SGDLS and CDR2 YYNGEE. This CDR3 contains 17 residues. V shed 4 bases and J 0 bases; nucleotides not matched to a gene: 10. In DNA form, the CDR3 reads TGTGCCAGCAGCCCGAGGGGAGGGGAAAGCTCCTACAATGAGCAGTTCTTC. Residues: CASSPRGGESSYNEQFF.

The chain combines TRBV7-9 with TRBJ2-7; D remains unclear. V was clipped by 5 bases and J by 0 bases, with 17 bases between them. The CDR3 is made up of 16 amino acids. Germline lookup yields CDR1 SEHNR and CDR2 FQNEAQ (reference sequence). The CDR3: CASSAPLRVTSYEQYF. CDR3 in DNA: TGTGCCAGCAGCGCTCCTCTTAGAGTTACCTCCTACGAGCAGTACTTC.

Here the CDR3 reads CASSPSGLTNEKLFF. DNA for the CDR3: TGTGCCAGCAGCCCCTCAGGGCTGACTAATGAAAAACTGTTTTTT. V is TRBV28 and J is TRBJ1-4, with a possible D match to TRBD1 (5 bases). The V gene lost 6 bases and the J gene lost 2 bases, with 13 bases spanning the gap. CDR3 size: 15 residues. Germline assignment: CDR1 MDHEN and CDR2 SYDVKM.

V gene TRBV4-1 combines with J gene TRBJ2-2; D remains unclear. The V gene lost 2 bases and the J gene lost 7 bases, with 17 bases spanning the gap. Germline V gene lookup returns CDR1 MGHRA and CDR2 YSYEKL. The CDR3 loop spans 16 amino acids. CDR3 nucleotide sequence: TGCGCCAGCAGCCAAATTCCTCTCCCCGGAGACGGGGAGCTGTTTTTT. Translating it yields CASSQIPLPGDGELFF.

The gene calls are TRBV5-5 and TRBJ2-3; weak D call: TRBD2 (6 bases). This CDR3 region has 17 residues. Between the trimmed V and J ends, which lost 1 base and 1 base, there was a span of 16 bases. CDR1 SGHKS and CDR2 YYEKEE come from the germline V gene (reference sequence). DNA of the CDR3: TGTGCCAGCAGCTTGTCGGCCGGGGAGGCCGGCACAGATACGCAGTATTTT. Amino acids: CASSLSAGEAGTDTQYF.

There are a few counts of this clone. V gene TRBV6-4 combines with J gene TRBJ2-1; 8 bases are a match to TRBD1. Germline-derived CDR1 and CDR2 are MRHNA and SNTAGT. The CDR3 runs to 13 residues. V gave up 6 bases and J gave up 7 bases; unmatched junction bases: 5. In DNA, the CDR3 is TGTGCCAGCAGCATTGACAGGGGTAATGAGCAGTTCTTC. This codes for CASSIDRGNEQFF.

The chain couples TRBV4-2 to TRBJ1-2; perhaps TRBD1 as D (5 bases). With 2 bases removed from V and 4 bases from J, the gap between germline ends came to 14 bases. Germline CDR1 LGHNA, CDR2 YNFKEQ. CDR3 length: 15 residues. The CDR3 bases are TGTGCCAGCAGCCAATCCGGCAGGGTTATCTATGGCTACACCTTC. Protein sequence: CASSQSGRVIYGYTF.

The rearrangement links TRBV28 to TRBJ2-5; possibly TRBD1 for D (6 bases). The last part of the DNA fits TRBJ2-7 better; the J call may be wrong. CDR1 is MDHEN and CDR2 is SYDVKM in the germline V gene. This CDR3 spans 13 amino acids. CDR3 amino acids: CASSGGARSEQYF. In nucleotides, the CDR3 is TGTGCCAGCAGTGGGGGCGCGCGCTCCGAGCAGTACTTC.

This sequence joins TRBV5-1 and TRBJ1-1, with D unclear. This CDR3 has 14 amino acids. From germline, CDR1 is SGHRS and CDR2 YFSETQ. Trimming removed 4 bases at V and 12 bases at J, with 22 bases between. CDR3 region: CASSDPGKERVSFF. In DNA form, the CDR3 reads TGCGCCAGCAGCGATCCTGGGAAAGAGCGTGTGTCTTTCTTT.

The V call is TRBV5-1, the J call TRBJ1-1; D is ambiguous. V gave up 0 bases and J gave up 1 base, with 10 bases separating them. The germline gives CDR1 SGHRS, CDR2 YFSETQ. The CDR3 runs to 15 residues. The CDR3 sequence is CASSLEAVSNTEAFF. In nucleotides, the CDR3 is TGCGCCAGCAGCTTGGAGGCAGTCTCGAACACTGAAGCTTTCTTT.

The chain couples TRBV2 to TRBJ2-2, with a possible D match to TRBD2 (6 bases). Germline CDR1 SNHLY, CDR2 FYNNEI. Trimming removed 0 bases at V and 5 bases at J, with 28 bases between. The CDR3 runs to 21 residues. CDR3 in amino acids: CASSEAQSPRAMGGKTGELFF. Here the CDR3 DNA reads TGTGCCAGCAGTGAAGCGCAGAGTCCAAGGGCGATGGGGGGAAAGACCGGGGAGCTGTTTTTT. The entire variable domain, with the rest obtained from reference TRBV2 and TRBJ2-2, is as follows: EPEVTQTPSHQVTQMGQEVILRCVPISNHLYFYWYRQILGQKVEFLVSFYNNEISEKSEIFDDQFSVERPDGSNFTLKIRSTKLEDSAMYFCASSEAQSPRAMGGKTGELFFGEGSRLTVL.